This TCR beta chain was identified in a study of blood T cell repertoires in COVID-19. Across the study: The origin of the acute and convalescent COVID-19 samples was the United States, Italy and Spain. PBMCs, B-cell-depleted T cells, or T cells were the source of the cDNA or gDNA that made up the material.

CDR1 MNHNY and CDR2 SVGAGI come from the germline V gene (reference sequence). Trimming stripped 5 bases from V and 3 bases from J, with 5 bases between. This CDR3 comprises 11 residues. As handled by the study authors: For nucleated cells, counts were estimated from reference gene primer amplification. Libraries were prepared by immunoSEQ multiplex PCR; TCRdb keeps only in-frame clonotypes and omits some of them. V, J and clone size are taken as reported in that table, and D and trimming were inferred from the DNA itself. The sample records tens of thousands of clones, about 88% being singletons. The origin of this receptor is a human donor in a cohort sampled during active COVID-19. The gene calls are TRBV6-6 and TRBJ2-7; D unresolved. Sequencing was performed on peripheral blood. CDR3 protein: CASSTNYEQYF. The CDR3 DNA reads as TGTGCCAGCAGTACTAACTACGAGCAGTACTTC.